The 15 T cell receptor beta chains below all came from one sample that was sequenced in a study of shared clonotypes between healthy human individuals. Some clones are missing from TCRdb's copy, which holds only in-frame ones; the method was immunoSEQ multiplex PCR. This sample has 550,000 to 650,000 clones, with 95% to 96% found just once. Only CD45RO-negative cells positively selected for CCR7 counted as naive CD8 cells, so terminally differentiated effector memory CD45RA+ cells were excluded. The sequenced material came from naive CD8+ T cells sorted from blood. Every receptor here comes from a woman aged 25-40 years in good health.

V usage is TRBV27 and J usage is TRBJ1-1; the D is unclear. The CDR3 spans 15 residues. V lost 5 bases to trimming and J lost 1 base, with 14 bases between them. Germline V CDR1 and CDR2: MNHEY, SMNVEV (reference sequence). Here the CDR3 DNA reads TGTGCCAGCAGTCTGGGCCTCTTAGGGAACACTGAAGCTTTCTTT. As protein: CASSLGLLGNTEAFF.

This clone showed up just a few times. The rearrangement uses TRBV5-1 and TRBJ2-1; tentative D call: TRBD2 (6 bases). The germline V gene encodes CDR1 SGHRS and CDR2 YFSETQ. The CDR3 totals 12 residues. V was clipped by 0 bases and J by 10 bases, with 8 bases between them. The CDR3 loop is CASSLAGSEQFF. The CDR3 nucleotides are TGCGCCAGCAGCTTGGCCGGGAGCGAGCAGTTCTTC.

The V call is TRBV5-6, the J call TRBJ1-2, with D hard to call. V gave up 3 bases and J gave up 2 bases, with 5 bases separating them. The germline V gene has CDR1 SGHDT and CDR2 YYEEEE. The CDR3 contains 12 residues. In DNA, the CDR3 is TGTGCCAGCAGCTCTCGAAACTATGGCTACACCTTC. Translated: CASSSRNYGYTF.

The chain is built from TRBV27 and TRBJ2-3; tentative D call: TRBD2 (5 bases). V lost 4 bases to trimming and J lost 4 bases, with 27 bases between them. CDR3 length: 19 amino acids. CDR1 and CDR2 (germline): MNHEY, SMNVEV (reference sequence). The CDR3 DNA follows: TGTGCCAGCAGTTCGAAATTGCCCATGGTGGGAGCGACCCCAGATACGCAGTATTTT. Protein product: CASSSKLPMVGATPDTQYF.

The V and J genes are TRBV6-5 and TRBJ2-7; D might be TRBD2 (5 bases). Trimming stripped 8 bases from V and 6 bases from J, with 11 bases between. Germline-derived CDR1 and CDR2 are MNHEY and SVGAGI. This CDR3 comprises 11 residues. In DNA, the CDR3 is TGTGCCAGCCTATCTGCGGGCGAGCAGTACTTC. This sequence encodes CASLSAGEQYF.

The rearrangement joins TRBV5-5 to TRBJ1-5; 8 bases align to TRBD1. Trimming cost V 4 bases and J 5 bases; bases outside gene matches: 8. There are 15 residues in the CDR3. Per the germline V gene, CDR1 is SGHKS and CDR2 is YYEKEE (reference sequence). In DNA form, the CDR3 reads TGTGCCAGCAGCCACTTCAGGGGGCGCGATCAGCCCCAGCATTTT. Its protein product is CASSHFRGRDQPQHF.

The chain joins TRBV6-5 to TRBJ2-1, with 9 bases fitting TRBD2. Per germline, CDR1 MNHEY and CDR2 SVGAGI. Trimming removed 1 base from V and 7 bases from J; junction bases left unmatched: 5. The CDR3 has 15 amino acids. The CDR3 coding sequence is TGTGCCAGCAGTTACTTGGCTAGCGGGGAGAATGAGCAGTTCTTC. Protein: CASSYLASGENEQFF.

The CDR3 nucleotides read TGCGCCAGCAGCCAAGAAGGGAAATTGACTGAAGCTTTCTTT. As protein: CASSQEGKLTEAFF. This chain links TRBV4-1 with TRBJ1-1; no definite D call. Trimming took 0 bases from V and 5 from J, leaving 10 bases between them. The CDR3 runs 14 residues. The V gene's germline CDR1 is MGHRA and CDR2 YSYEKL.

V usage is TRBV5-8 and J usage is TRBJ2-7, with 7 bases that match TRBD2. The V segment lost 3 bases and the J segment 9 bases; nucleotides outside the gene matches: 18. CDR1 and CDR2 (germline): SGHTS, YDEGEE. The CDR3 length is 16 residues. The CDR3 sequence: CASSSGVGREKTVQYF. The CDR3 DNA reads TGTGCCAGCAGCTCCGGTGTGGGGCGGGAGAAGACTGTGCAGTACTTC.

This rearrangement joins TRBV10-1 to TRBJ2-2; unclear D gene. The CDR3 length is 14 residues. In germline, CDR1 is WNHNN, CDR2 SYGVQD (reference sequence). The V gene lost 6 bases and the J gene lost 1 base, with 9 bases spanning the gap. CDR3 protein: CASSDTQNTGELFF. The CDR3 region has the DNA TGCGCCAGCAGCGACACACAGAACACCGGGGAGCTGTTTTTT.

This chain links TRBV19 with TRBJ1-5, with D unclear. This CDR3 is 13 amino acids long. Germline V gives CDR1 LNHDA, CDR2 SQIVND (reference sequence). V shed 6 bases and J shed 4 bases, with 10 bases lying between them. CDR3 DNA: TGTGCCAGTAGGAACAGCCCAAATCAGCCCCAGCATTTT. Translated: CASRNSPNQPQHF. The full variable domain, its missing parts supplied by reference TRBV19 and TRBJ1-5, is DGGITQSPKYLFRKEGQNVTLSCEQNLNHDAMYWYRQDPGQGLRLIYYSQIVNDFQKGDIAEGYSVSREKKESFPLTVTSAQKNPTAFYLCASRNSPNQPQHFGDGTRLSIL.

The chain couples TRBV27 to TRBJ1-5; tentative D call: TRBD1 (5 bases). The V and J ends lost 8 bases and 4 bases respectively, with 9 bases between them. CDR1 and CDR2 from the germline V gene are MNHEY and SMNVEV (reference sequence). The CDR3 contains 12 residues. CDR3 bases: TGTGCCAGCTGGTCAGGGAATCAGCCCCAGCATTTT. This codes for CASWSGNQPQHF.

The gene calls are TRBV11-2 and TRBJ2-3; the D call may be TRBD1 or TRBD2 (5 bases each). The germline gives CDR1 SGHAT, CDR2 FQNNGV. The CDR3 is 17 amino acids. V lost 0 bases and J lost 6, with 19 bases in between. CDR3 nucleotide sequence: TGTGCCAGCAGCTTAGAAGGCCGTGGGGGAGTTGCGGATACGCAGTATTTT. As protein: CASSLEGRGGVADTQYF.

CDR3 amino acids: CASSPPSGATYEQYF. The DNA for the CDR3 is TGTGCCAGCAGCCCGCCTAGCGGGGCCACCTACGAGCAGTACTTC. The chain couples TRBV11-2 to TRBJ2-7, with 9 bases identical to TRBD2. The CDR3 totals 15 residues. V trimming: 5 bases; J trimming: 2 bases; junction bases outside the gene matches: 7. Germline CDR1 reads SGHAT; CDR2 reads FQNNGV.

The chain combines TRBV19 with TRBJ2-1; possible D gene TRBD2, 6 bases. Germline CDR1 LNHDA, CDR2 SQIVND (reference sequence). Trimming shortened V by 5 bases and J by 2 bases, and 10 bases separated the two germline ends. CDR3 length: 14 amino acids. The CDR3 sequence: CASSWGEAYNEQFF. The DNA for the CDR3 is TGTGCCAGTAGTTGGGGGGAGGCCTACAATGAGCAGTTCTTC.